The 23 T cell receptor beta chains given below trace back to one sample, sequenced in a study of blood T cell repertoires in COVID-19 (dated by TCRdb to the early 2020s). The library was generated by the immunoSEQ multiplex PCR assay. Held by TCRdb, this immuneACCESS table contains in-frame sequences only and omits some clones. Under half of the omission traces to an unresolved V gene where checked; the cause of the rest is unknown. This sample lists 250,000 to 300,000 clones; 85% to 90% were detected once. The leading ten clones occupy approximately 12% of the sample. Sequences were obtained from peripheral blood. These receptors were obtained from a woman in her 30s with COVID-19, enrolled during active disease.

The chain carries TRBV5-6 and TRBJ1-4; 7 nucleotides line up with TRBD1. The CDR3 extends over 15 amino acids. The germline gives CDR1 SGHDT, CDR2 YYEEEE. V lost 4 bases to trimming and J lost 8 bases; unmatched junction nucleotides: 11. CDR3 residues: CASSISGGTGEKLFF. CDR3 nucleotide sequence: TGTGCCAGCAGCATCTCAGGGGGAACCGGCGAAAAACTGTTTTTT.

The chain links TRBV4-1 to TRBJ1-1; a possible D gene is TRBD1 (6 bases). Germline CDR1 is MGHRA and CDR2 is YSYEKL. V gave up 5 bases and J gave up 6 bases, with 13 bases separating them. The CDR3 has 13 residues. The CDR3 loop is CASSRGHGAEAFF. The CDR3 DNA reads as TGCGCCAGCAGCAGGGGACATGGGGCTGAAGCTTTCTTT.

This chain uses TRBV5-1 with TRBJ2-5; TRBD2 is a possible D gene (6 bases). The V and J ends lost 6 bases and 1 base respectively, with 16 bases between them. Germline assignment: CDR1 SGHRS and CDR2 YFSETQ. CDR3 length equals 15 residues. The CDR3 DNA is TGCGCCAGCAAAAGTCTCCTCGGGGGCCAAGAGACCCAGTACTTC. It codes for CASKSLLGGQETQYF.

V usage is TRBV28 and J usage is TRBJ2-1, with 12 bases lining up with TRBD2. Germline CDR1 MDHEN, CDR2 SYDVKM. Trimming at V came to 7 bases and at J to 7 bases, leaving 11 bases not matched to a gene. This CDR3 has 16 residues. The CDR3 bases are TGTGCCAGCACCGAGGTCGGACTAGCGGGGAGAAATGAGCAGTTCTTC. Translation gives CASTEVGLAGRNEQFF.

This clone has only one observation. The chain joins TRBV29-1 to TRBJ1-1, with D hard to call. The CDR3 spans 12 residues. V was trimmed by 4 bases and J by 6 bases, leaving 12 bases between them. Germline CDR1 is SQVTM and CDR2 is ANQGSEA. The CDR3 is CSVAPGSAEAFF. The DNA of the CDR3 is TGCAGCGTTGCCCCCGGGAGCGCTGAAGCTTTCTTT.

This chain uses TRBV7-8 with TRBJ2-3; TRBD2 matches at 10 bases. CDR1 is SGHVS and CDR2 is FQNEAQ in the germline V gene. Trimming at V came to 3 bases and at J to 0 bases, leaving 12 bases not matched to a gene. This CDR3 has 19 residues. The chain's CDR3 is CASSFPPTEAGGSTDTQYF. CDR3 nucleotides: TGTGCCAGCAGCTTTCCCCCAACTGAAGCGGGGGGGAGCACAGATACGCAGTATTTT. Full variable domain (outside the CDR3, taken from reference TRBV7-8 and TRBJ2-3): GAGVSQSPRYKVAKRGQDVALRCDPISGHVSLFWYQQALGQGPEFLTYFQNEAQLDKSGLPSDRFFAERPEGSVSTLKIQRTQQEDSAVYLCASSFPPTEAGGSTDTQYFGPGTRLTVL.

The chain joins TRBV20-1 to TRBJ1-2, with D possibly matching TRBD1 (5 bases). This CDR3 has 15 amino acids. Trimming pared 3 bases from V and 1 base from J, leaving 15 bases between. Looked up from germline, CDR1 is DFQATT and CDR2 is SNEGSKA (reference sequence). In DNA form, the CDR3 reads TGCAGTGCTAGTGGGACCGGGATAGGTAACTATGGCTACACCTTC. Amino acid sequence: CSASGTGIGNYGYTF.

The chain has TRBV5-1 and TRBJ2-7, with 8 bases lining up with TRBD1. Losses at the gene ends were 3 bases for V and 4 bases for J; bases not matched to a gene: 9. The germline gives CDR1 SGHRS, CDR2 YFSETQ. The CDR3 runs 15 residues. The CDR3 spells CASSSRQGALYEQYF. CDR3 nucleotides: TGCGCCAGCAGCTCCCGTCAGGGGGCGTTATACGAGCAGTACTTC.

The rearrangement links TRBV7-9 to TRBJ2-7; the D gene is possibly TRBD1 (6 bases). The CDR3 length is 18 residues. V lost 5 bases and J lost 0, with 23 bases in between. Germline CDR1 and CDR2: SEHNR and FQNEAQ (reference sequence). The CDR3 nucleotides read TGTGCCAGCAGCCGTACCAGGGGCGCCACTTTGAACTCCTACGAGCAGTACTTC. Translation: CASSRTRGATLNSYEQYF.

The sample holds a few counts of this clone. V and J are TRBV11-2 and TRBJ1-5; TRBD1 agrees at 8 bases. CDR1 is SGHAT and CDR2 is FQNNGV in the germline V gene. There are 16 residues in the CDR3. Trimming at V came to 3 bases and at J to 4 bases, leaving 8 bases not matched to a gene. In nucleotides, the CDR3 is TGTGCCAGCAGCTTTCGGAGGACAGGGTCAAATCAGCCCCAGCATTTT. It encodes CASSFRRTGSNQPQHF. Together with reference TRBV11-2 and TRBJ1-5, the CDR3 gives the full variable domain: EAGVAQSPRYKIIEKRQSVAFWCNPISGHATLYWYQQILGQGPKLLIQFQNNGVVDDSQLPKDRFSAERLKGVDSTLKIQPAKLEDSAVYLCASSFRRTGSNQPQHFGDGTRLSIL.

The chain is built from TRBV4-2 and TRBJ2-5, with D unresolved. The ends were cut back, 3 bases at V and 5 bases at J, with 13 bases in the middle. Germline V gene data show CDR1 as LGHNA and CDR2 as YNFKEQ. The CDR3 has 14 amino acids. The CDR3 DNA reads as TGTGCCAGCAGCCACTCCTTCGCTAGGGAGACCCAGTACTTC. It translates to CASSHSFARETQYF.

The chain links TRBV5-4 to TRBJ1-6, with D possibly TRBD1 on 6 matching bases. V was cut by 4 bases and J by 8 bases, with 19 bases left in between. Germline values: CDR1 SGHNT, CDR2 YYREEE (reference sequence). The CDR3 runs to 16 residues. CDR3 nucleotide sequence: TGTGCCAGCAGCCGCGCCCCAGGGGCTTCTGATTCACCCCTCCACTTT. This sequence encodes CASSRAPGASDSPLHF.

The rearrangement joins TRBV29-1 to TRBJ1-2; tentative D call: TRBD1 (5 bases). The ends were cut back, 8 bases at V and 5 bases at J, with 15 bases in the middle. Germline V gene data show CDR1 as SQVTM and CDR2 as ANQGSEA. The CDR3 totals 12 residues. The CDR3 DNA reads TGCAGCCACTCTCGTGGGGGGTATGGCTACACCTTC. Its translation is CSHSRGGYGYTF. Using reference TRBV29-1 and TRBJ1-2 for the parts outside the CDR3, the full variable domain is SAVISQKPSRDICQRGTSLTIQCQVDSQVTMMFWYRQQPGQSLTLIATANQGSEATYESGFVIDKFPISRPNLTFSTLTVSNMSPEDSSIYLCSHSRGGYGYTFGSGTRLTVV.

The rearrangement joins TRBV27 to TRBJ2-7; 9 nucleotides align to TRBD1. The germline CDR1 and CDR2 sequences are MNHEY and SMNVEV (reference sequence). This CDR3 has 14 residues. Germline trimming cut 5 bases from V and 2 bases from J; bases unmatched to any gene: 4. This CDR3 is CASSPGTGPYEQYF. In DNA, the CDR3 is TGTGCCAGCAGTCCCGGGACAGGGCCCTACGAGCAGTACTTC.

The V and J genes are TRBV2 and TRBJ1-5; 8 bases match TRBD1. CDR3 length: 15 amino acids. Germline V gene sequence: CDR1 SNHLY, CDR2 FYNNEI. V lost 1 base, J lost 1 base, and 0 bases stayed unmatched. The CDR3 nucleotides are TGTGCCAGCAGTGAAGGGACAGGGAGCAATCAGCCCCAGCATTTT. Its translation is CASSEGTGSNQPQHF. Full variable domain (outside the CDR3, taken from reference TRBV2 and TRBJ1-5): EPEVTQTPSHQVTQMGQEVILRCVPISNHLYFYWYRQILGQKVEFLVSFYNNEISEKSEIFDDQFSVERPDGSNFTLKIRSTKLEDSAMYFCASSEGTGSNQPQHFGDGTRLSIL.

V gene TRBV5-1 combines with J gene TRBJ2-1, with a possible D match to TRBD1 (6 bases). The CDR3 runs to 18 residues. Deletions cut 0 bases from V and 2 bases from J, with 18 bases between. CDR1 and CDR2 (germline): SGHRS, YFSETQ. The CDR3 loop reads CASSLDRTVLVAYNEQFF. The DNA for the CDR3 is TGCGCCAGCAGCTTGGATAGGACAGTCCTAGTCGCCTACAATGAGCAGTTCTTC.

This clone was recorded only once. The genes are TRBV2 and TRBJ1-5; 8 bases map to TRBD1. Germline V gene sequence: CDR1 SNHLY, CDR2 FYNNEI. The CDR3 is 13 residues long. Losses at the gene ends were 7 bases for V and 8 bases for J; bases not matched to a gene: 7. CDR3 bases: TGTGCCAGCACCGACAGGGGACTGAAGCCCCAGCATTTT. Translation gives CASTDRGLKPQHF. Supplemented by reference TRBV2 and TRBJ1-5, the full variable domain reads EPEVTQTPSHQVTQMGQEVILRCVPISNHLYFYWYRQILGQKVEFLVSFYNNEISEKSEIFDDQFSVERPDGSNFTLKIRSTKLEDSAMYFCASTDRGLKPQHFGDGTRLSIL.

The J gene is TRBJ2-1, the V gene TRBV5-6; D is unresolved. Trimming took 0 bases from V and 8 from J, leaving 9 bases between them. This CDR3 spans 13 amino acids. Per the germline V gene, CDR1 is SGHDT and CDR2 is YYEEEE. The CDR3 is CASSLAAVDEQFF. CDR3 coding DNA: TGTGCCAGCAGCTTGGCGGCGGTCGATGAGCAGTTCTTC.

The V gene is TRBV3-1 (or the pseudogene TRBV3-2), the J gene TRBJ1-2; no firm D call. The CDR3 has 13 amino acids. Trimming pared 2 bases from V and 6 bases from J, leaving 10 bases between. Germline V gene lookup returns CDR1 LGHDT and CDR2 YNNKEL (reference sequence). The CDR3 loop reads CASSQMGEDGYTF. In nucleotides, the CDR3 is TGTGCCAGCAGCCAAATGGGAGAGGATGGCTACACCTTC.

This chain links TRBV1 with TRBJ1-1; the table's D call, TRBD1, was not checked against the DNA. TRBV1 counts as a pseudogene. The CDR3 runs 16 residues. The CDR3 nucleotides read TGCACCAGCAGCCAGGAAGGGGGGGACAGGGGCACTGAAGCTTTCTTT. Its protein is CTSSQEGGDRGTEAFF.

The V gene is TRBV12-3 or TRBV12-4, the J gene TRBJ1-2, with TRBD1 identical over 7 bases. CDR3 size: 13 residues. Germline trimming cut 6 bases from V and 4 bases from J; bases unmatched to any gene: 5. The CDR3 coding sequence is TGTGCCAGCAGAAAGACAGGGATCTATGGCTACACCTTC. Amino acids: CASRKTGIYGYTF.

This CDR3 is CASTPFGGASYNEQFF. The DNA of the CDR3 is TGTGCCAGCACCCCTTTCGGGGGGGCCTCCTACAATGAGCAGTTCTTC. The V and J genes are TRBV27 and TRBJ2-1; 8 bases line up with TRBD2. The CDR3 sequence is 16 residues long. The ends lost 7 bases at V and 0 bases at J; junction bases unmatched: 8. Germline CDR1 is MNHEY and CDR2 is SMNVEV (reference sequence).

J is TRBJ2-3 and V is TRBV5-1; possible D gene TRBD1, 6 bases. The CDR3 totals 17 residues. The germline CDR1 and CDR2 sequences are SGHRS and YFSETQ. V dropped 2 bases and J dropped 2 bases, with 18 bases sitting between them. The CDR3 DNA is TGCGCCAGCAGCTTACTAACCGGGACACCATCCACAGATACGCAGTATTTT. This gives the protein CASSLLTGTPSTDTQYF.